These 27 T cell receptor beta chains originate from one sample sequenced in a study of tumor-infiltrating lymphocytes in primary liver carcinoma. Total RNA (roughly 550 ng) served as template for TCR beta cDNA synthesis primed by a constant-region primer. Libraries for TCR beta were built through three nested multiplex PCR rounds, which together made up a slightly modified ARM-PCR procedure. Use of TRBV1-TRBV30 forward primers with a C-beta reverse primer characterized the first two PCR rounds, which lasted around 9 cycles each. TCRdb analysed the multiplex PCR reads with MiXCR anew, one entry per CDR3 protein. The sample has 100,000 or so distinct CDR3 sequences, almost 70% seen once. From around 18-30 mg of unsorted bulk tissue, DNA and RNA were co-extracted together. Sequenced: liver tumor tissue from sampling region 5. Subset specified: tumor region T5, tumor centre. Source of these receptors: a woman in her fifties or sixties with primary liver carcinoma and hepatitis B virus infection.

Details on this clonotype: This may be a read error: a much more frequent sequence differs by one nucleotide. CDR3 DNA sequence: TGCTCCAGCAGCTCTAAGGGGGGGAGCTCCTACAATGAGCAGTTCTTC. Protein sequence: CSSSSKGGSSYNEQFF. The gene calls are TRBV4-1 and TRBJ2-1, with D possibly matching TRBD2 (7 bases). Germline lookup yields CDR1 MGHRA and CDR2 YSYEKL. The CDR3 extends over 16 amino acids.

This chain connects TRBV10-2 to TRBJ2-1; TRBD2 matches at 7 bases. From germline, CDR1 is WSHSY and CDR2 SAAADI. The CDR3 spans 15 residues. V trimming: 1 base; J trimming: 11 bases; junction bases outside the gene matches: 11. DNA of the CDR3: TGCGCCAGCAGTGAGTGGTCGAGCGGGAAGGGTAAGCAGTTCTTC. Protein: CASSEWSSGKGKQFF.

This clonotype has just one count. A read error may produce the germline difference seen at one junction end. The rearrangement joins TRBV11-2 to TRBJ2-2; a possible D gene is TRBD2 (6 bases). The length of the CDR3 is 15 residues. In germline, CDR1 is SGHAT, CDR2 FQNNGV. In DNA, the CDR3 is TGTGCCAGCAGCTTGGGCGGGATAGACACCGGGAAGCTGTTATTT. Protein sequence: CASSLGGIDTGKLLF.

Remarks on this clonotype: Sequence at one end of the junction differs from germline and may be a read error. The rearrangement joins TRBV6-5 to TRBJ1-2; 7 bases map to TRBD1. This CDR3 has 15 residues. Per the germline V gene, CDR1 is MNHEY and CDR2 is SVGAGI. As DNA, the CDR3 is TGTGTCAGCAACTCAGATCGACAGGGATTCTATGGCTACACCTTC. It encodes CVSNSDRQGFYGYTF.

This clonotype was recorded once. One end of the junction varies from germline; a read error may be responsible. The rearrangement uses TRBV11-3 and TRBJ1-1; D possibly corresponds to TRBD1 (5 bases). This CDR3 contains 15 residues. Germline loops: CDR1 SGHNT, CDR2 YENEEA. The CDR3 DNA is TGTACCATCAGCGCAGCAGGGACCGGGAACACTGAAGTTTTCTTT. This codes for CTISAAGTGNTEVFF.

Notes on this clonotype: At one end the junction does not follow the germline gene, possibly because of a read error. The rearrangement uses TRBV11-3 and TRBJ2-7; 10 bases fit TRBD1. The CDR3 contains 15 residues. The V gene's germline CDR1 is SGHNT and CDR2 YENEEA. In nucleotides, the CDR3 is TGTGGCAGCAACCCCGTGACAGGGGGCAACTACGAGCAGTACTTC. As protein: CGSNPVTGGNYEQYF.

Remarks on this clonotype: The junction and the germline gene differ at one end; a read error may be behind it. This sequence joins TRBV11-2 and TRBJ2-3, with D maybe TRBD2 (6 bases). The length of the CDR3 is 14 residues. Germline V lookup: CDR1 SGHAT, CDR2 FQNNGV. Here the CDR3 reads CASSTGLPTDTLYF. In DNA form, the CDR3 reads TGTGCCAGTAGCACCGGACTACCCACAGATACGCTGTATTTT.

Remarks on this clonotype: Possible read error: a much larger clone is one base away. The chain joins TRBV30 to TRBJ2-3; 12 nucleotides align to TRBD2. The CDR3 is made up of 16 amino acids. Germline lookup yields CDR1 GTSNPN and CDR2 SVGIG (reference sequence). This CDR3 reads CVWRDLAGGNTDTQYF. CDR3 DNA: TGTGTCTGGAGAGATCTAGCGGGAGGGAACACAGATACGCAGTATTTT. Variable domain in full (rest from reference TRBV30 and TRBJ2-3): SQTIHQWPATLVQPVGSPLSLECTVEGTSNPNLYWYRQAAGRGLQLLFYSVGIGQISSEVPQNLSASRPQDRQFILSSKKLLLSDSGFYLCVWRDLAGGNTDTQYFGPGTRLTVL.

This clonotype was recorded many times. The CDR3 region is CASMEGMGRAETQYF. DNA of the CDR3: TGTGCCAGCATGGAGGGGATGGGCAGGGCTGAGACCCAGTACTTC. This chain links TRBV12-3 or TRBV12-4 with TRBJ2-5; TRBD2 is a possible D gene (6 bases). This CDR3 is built from 15 residues. The V end was cut by 7 bases, the J end by 5 bases, with 20 bases between.

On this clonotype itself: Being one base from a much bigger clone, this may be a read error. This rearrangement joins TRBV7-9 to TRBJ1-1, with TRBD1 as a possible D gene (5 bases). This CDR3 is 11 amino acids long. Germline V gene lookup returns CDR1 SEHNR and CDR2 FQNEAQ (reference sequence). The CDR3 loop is CACSSGTTAFF. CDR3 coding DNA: TGTGCCTGCAGTTCAGGGACGACGGCTTTCTTT.

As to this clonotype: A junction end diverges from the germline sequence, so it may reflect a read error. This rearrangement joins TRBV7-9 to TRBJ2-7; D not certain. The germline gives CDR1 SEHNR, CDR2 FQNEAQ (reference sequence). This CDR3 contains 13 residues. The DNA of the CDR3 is TGTGCCAGTAGCTTAAGCAAACCCCACGAGCAGTACTTC. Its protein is CASSLSKPHEQYF. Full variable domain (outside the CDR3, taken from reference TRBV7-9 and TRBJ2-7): DTGVSQNPRHKITKRGQNVTFRCDPISEHNRLYWYRQTLGQGPEFLTYFQNEAQLEKSRLLSDRFSAERPKGSFSTLEIQRTEQGDSAMYLCASSLSKPHEQYFGPGTRLTVT.

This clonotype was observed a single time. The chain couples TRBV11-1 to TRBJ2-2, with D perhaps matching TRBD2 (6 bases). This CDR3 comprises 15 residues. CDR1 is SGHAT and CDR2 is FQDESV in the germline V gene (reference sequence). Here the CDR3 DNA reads TGTGCGAGCGGAAGTCCATTAGCGGACATCGGGGAGCTGTTTTTT. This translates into CASGSPLADIGELFF.

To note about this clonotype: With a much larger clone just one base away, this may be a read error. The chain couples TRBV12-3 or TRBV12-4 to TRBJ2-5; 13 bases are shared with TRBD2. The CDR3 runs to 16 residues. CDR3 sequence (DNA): TGTGCCAGCAGTTCCAGACTAGCGGGAGGCCGAGAGACCCGGTACTTC. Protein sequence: CASSSRLAGGRETRYF.

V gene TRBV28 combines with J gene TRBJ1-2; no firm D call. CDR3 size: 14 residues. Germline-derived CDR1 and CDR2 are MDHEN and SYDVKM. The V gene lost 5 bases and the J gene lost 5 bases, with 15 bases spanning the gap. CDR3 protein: CASSPNTDGYGYTF. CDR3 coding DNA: TGTGCCAGCAGTCCTAACACAGACGGATATGGCTACACCTTC.

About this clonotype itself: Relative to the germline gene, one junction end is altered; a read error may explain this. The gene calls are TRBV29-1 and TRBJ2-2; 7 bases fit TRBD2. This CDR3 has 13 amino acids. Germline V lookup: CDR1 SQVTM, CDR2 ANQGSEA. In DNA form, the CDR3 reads TGCAGCGCTTCGTCTAGCGGATTCGGGGAACTGTTTTTT. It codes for CSASSSGFGELFF.

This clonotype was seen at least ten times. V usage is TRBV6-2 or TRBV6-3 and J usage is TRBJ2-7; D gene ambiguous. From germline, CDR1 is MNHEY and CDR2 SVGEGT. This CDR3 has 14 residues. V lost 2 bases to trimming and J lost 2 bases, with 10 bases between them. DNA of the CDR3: TGTGCCAGCAGTTACGGCACGGGCCCCTACGAGCAGTACTTC. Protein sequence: CASSYGTGPYEQYF.

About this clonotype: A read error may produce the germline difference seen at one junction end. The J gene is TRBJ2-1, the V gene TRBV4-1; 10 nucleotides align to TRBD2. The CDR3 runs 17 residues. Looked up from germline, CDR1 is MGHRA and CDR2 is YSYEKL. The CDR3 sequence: CASSQEPSGRVDNEQFF. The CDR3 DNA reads TGCGCCAGCAGTCAAGAACCCAGCGGGAGGGTGGACAATGAGCAGTTCTTC.

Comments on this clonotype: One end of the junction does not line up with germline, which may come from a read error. CDR3 region: CASNLGGGSGYEQYF. The CDR3, as DNA: TGTGCCAGCAATTTAGGGGGTGGGAGCGGCTACGAGCAATACTTC. The chain uses TRBV6-1 and TRBJ2-7, with D possibly matching TRBD1 (6 bases). This CDR3 is 15 amino acids long. The germline V gene encodes CDR1 MNHNS and CDR2 SASEGT.

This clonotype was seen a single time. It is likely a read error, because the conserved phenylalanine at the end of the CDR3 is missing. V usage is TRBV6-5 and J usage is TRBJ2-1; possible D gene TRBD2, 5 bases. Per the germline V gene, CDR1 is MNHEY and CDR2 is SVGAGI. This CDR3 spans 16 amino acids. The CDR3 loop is CASSYRPAVDHNGQFL. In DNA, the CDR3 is TGTGCCAGCAGTTACCGTCCAGCGGTGGATCACAATGGGCAGTTCCTC.

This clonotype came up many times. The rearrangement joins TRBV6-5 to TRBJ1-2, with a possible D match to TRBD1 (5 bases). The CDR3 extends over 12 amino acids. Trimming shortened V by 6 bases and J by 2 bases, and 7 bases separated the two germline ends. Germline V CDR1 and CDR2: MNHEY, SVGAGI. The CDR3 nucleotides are TGTGCCAGCAGCCGGGACAACTATGGCTACACCTTC. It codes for CASSRDNYGYTF.

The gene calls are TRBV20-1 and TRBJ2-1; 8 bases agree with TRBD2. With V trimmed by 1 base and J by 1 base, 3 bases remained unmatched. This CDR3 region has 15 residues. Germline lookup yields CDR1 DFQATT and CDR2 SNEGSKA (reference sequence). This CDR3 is CSARGSGRSYNEQFF. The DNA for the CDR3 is TGCAGTGCTAGAGGGAGCGGGAGATCCTACAATGAGCAGTTCTTC.

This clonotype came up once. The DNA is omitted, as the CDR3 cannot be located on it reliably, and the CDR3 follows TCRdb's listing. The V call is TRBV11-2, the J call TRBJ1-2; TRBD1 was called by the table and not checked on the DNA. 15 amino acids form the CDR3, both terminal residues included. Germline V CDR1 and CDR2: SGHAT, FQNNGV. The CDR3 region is CARSVRQVSSYGCTF.

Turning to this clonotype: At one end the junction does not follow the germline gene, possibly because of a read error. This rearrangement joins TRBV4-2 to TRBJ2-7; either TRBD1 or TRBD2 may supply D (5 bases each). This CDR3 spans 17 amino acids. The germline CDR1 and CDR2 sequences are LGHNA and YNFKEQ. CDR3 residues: CASSQDRGGVGTYKQYF. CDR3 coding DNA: TGTGCCAGCAGTCAAGATCGAGGAGGTGTAGGGACCTACAAGCAGTACTTC.

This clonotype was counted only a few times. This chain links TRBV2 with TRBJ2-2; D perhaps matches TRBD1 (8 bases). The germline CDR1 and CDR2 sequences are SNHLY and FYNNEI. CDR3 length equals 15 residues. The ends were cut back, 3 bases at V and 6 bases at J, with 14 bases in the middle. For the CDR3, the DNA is TGTGCCAGCAGTGAGAGGACAGGGAGGGCCGGGGAGCTGTTTTTT. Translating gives CASSERTGRAGELFF.

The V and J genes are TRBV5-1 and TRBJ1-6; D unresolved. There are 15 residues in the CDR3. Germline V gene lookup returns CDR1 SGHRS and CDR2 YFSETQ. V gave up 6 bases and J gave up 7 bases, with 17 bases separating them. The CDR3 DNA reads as TGCGCCAGCACCCACTACGCGTTGAAGAATTCACCCCTCCACTTT. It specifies CASTHYALKNSPLHF.

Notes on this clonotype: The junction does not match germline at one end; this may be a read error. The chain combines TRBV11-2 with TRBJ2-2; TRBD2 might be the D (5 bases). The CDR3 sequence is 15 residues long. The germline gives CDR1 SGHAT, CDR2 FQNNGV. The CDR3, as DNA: TGTACCAGCAGCCCTCCGCAAGGACTGACCGGGGTGCAGTTTTTT. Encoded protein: CTSSPPQGLTGVQFF.

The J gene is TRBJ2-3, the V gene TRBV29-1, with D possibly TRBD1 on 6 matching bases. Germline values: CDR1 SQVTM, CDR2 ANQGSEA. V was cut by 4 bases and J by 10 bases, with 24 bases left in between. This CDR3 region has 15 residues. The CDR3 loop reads CSVVPQGRQAVAQYF. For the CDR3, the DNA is TGCAGCGTTGTCCCACAGGGTCGGCAGGCAGTTGCGCAGTATTTT.